These 18 T cell receptor beta chains were all obtained from the same sample, sequenced in a study of blood T cell repertoires in COVID-19. Some clones are missing from TCRdb's copy, which holds only in-frame ones; the method was immunoSEQ multiplex PCR. This sample has 200,000 to 250,000 clones, with around 80% found just once. Sample: peripheral blood. The source is a man aged 30 to 45 with active or convalescent COVID-19.

V and J are TRBV7-9 and TRBJ2-1; D is ambiguous. Trimming pared 5 bases from V and 6 bases from J, leaving 8 bases between. This CDR3 is built from 12 residues. The germline V gene has CDR1 SEHNR and CDR2 FQNEAQ (reference sequence). CDR3 sequence reads: CASSRVVNEQFF. In DNA, the CDR3 is TGTGCCAGCAGCCGCGTGGTCAATGAGCAGTTCTTC.

The chain carries TRBV27 and TRBJ1-6; D gene ambiguous. The CDR3 spans 15 residues. CDR1 is MNHEY, CDR2 SMNVEV, per germline (reference sequence). Trimming took 2 bases from V and 0 from J, leaving 5 bases between them. The CDR3 spells CASSLGLSYNSPLHF. The CDR3 DNA follows: TGTGCCAGCAGTTTAGGCCTCTCCTATAATTCACCCCTCCACTTT.

The V and J genes are TRBV2 and TRBJ2-3; TRBD2 agrees at 12 bases. V dropped 6 bases and J dropped 4; count of bases not matched to a gene: 5. There are 15 residues in the CDR3. CDR1 is SNHLY and CDR2 is FYNNEI in the germline V gene. The CDR3 reads CASRTLAGGPDTQYF. CDR3 DNA: TGTGCCAGCAGAACCCTAGCGGGGGGGCCAGATACGCAGTATTTT.

This chain connects TRBV6-1 to TRBJ2-7, with a possible D match to TRBD2 (5 bases). CDR3 length: 15 residues. Germline lookup yields CDR1 MNHNS and CDR2 SASEGT. V lost 2 bases and J 2 bases, leaving 13 bases between the germline ends. The CDR3 DNA follows: TGTGCCAGCAGTGAATTCCGACGAGGGCCCTACGAGCAGTACTTC. Translation: CASSEFRRGPYEQYF.

This sequence joins TRBV4-3 and TRBJ2-7; D is unresolved. The ends were cut back, 0 bases at V and 0 bases at J, with 9 bases in the middle. The CDR3 runs 15 residues. Germline loops: CDR1 LGHNA, CDR2 YSLEER. The CDR3 loop reads CASSQDRGTSYEQYF. Here the CDR3 DNA reads TGCGCCAGCAGCCAAGATCGTGGCACCTCCTACGAGCAGTACTTC.

The chain has TRBV5-1 and TRBJ1-3; 7 positions match TRBD1. The CDR3 loop spans 16 amino acids. V was pared by 2 bases and J by 1 base, with 6 bases of the junction left unmatched. Germline CDR1 reads SGHRS; CDR2 reads YFSETQ. The CDR3 bases are TGCGCCAGCAGCTTCTCTCAGACAGGGTCTGGAAACACCATATATTTT. Translating it yields CASSFSQTGSGNTIYF.

V gene TRBV4-3 combines with J gene TRBJ2-7; D is possibly TRBD2 (7 bases). The CDR3 totals 15 residues. V was clipped by 3 bases and J by 2 bases, with 14 bases between them. Germline V lookup: CDR1 LGHNA, CDR2 YSLEER. CDR3 amino acids: CASSQRGPGPYEQYF. CDR3 nucleotides: TGCGCCAGCAGCCAGCGGGGGCCGGGGCCCTACGAGCAGTACTTC.

The J gene is TRBJ2-7, the V gene TRBV7-9; the D gene is possibly TRBD1 (6 bases). Germline V lookup: CDR1 SEHNR, CDR2 FQNEAQ (reference sequence). The CDR3 is 13 amino acids. With 5 bases removed from V and 7 bases from J, the gap between germline ends came to 15 bases. The CDR3 DNA follows: TGTGCCAGCAGCCTACAGGGTCCACGTGAGCAGTACTTC. Its protein product is CASSLQGPREQYF.

The chain uses TRBV5-5 and TRBJ2-5; 10 nucleotides align to TRBD2. The CDR3 runs 14 residues. Germline V CDR1 and CDR2: SGHKS, YYEKEE (reference sequence). Losses at the gene ends were 1 base for V and 5 bases for J; bases not matched to a gene: 2. CDR3 coding DNA: TGTGCCAGCAGCTTGACGACTAGCGGGGAGACCCAGTACTTC. Translating it yields CASSLTTSGETQYF.

The genes are TRBV7-9 and TRBJ2-3, with D possibly being TRBD1 (6 bases). CDR1 and CDR2 (germline): SEHNR, FQNEAQ (reference sequence). V was trimmed by 5 bases and J by 0 bases, leaving 15 bases between them. This CDR3 comprises 16 residues. CDR3 amino acids: CASSPVQGLSTDTQYF. CDR3 nucleotide sequence: TGTGCCAGCAGCCCGGTACAGGGTTTAAGCACAGATACGCAGTATTTT.

CDR3 region: CASSNLAGGGNEQFF. CDR3 sequence (DNA): TGTGCCAGCAGTAACTTAGCTGGAGGAGGCAATGAGCAGTTCTTC. J is TRBJ2-1 and V is TRBV6-5; possible D gene TRBD2, 5 bases. The CDR3 totals 15 residues. From germline, CDR1 is MNHEY and CDR2 SVGAGI. V was clipped by 5 bases and J by 6 bases, with 17 bases between them.

The chain has TRBV10-3 and TRBJ1-3, with TRBD1 identical over 7 bases. The junction had 7 bases not matched to a gene; V was cut back by 6 bases and J by 2 bases. Germline V gene sequence: CDR1 ENHRY, CDR2 SYGVKD. The CDR3 is 15 residues long. The CDR3 sequence is CAIRREQGPGNTIYF. The CDR3 bases are TGTGCCATCAGGAGGGAACAGGGGCCTGGAAACACCATATATTTT.

The chain recombines TRBV30 with TRBJ1-1, with D tentatively TRBD1 (5 bases). The V gene's germline CDR1 is GTSNPN and CDR2 SVGIG (reference sequence). This CDR3 is 11 amino acids long. Trimming took 8 bases from V and 5 from J, leaving 12 bases between them. The CDR3 sequence is CARTGGTEAFF. DNA for the CDR3: TGTGCCAGAACGGGGGGAACTGAAGCTTTCTTT.

This chain uses TRBV27 with TRBJ2-2, with 11 bases matching TRBD2. The CDR3 totals 17 residues. Germline V lookup: CDR1 MNHEY, CDR2 SMNVEV (reference sequence). The V gene end was trimmed by 5 bases and the J gene end by 0 bases; junction bases not matched to a gene: 5. For the CDR3, the DNA is TGTGCCAGCAGTACGGGGACTAGCGGCGCGAACACCGGGGAGCTGTTTTTT. Protein sequence: CASSTGTSGANTGELFF.

The V and J genes are TRBV12-3 or TRBV12-4 and TRBJ2-1; 8 nucleotides align to TRBD1. The ends lost 4 bases at V and 15 bases at J; junction bases unmatched: 8. The CDR3 consists of 12 residues. DNA for the CDR3: TGTGCCAGCAGTTCTCTGACAGGGGTCCCGTTCTTC. It encodes CASSSLTGVPFF.

The chain joins TRBV28 to TRBJ1-4; D possibly corresponds to TRBD1 (5 bases). Deletions cut 7 bases from V and 8 bases from J, with 17 bases between. The CDR3 consists of 14 residues. Germline V gene sequence: CDR1 MDHEN, CDR2 SYDVKM. The CDR3 region is CASNAPGLGEKLFF. The DNA for the CDR3 is TGTGCCAGCAACGCACCAGGGCTCGGAGAAAAACTGTTTTTT.

This chain links TRBV6-5 with TRBJ1-2; D is uncertain. The germline gives CDR1 MNHEY, CDR2 SVGAGI. The germline V and J ends were trimmed by 0 bases and 3 bases, with 11 bases remaining between them. The CDR3 has 15 residues. The CDR3, as DNA: TGTGCCAGCAGTTACTCGCTGTCGGGAGACTATGGCTACACCTTC. It specifies CASSYSLSGDYGYTF.

Comment on this clone: An end of the junction differs from the germline gene, which may be a read error. This chain connects TRBV7-2 to TRBJ1-3; 10 nucleotides match TRBD1. The CDR3 is 15 residues long. Germline V gene data show CDR1 as SGHTA and CDR2 as FQGNSA. For the CDR3, the DNA is TGTGCCAGCAGTTTAGACAGGGGGCGTGGAAACACCATATATTTT. Residues: CASSLDRGRGNTIYF.